This T cell receptor beta chain was sequenced during a study of early T cells in non-severe SARS-CoV-2 infection. Whole-study context: Alpha and beta chains were unpaired, from unsorted whole-blood bulk RNA.

Germline V lookup: CDR1 KGHDR, CDR2 SFDVKD. The CDR3 consists of 12 residues. Trimming removed 5 bases at V and 5 bases at J, with 8 bases between. TCRdb itself ran the 5' RACE reads through MiXCR, one entry per CDR3 protein. Of 70,000 or so distinct CDR3 sequences listed, about 4.9% were seen once; the top ten hold approximately 3.6%. The table lists this clonotype with a few counts. The receptor's source is an adult who was a healthcare worker with PCR-confirmed SARS-CoV-2 infection or an uninfected control (not recorded which). The donor label of this sample is uncertain. Sample: whole blood, taken at baseline. The chain joins TRBV24-1 to TRBJ1-1; D is possibly TRBD1 (6 bases). This CDR3 is CATSARGTEAFF. The CDR3 bases are TGTGCCACCAGTGCAAGGGGGACTGAAGCTTTCTTT.